A selection of T cell receptor beta chains follows, all from one sample in a study of regulatory T cells in long-lasting Graves disease. Via MiXCR, TCRdb re-called the multiplex PCR reads, giving one row per CDR3 protein. The data show around 250,000 distinct CDR3 sequences, 15% to 20% seen once. These data were also reused for a study on T cells in Graves' hyperthyroidism and ophthalmopathy.

The material sequenced was peripheral blood mononuclear cells (PBMCs), taken at new diagnosis, from a patient treated with antithyroid drugs. The receptors come from a young woman with Graves disease. The CDR3 runs from the conserved cysteine through the conserved F or W.

CDR3 protein: CASTSPDRGRVETQYF
V gene: TRBV11-3
J gene: TRBJ2-5

CDR3 protein: CASSLGTRTGTEAFF
V gene: TRBV5-8
J gene: TRBJ1-1

CDR3 protein: CASSIRQENTEAFF
V gene: TRBV6-1
J gene: TRBJ1-1

CDR3 protein: CASSQASSYNEQFF
V gene: TRBV7-9
J gene: TRBJ2-1

CDR3 protein: CASSPPGLTSPYGYTF
V gene: TRBV19
J gene: TRBJ1-2

CDR3 protein: CASSRGQGNQPQHF
V gene: TRBV7-8
J gene: TRBJ1-5

CDR3 protein: CASSKRGGDEQYF
V gene: TRBV5-1
J gene: TRBJ2-7

CDR3 protein: CASSLLAETQYF
V gene: TRBV7-2
J gene: TRBJ2-5

CDR3 protein: CASFSGGTEAFF
V gene: TRBV18
J gene: TRBJ1-1

CDR3 protein: CSARTLAGGNTDTQYF
V gene: TRBV20-1
J gene: TRBJ2-3

CDR3 protein: CASSQGSSYEQYF
V gene: TRBV4-2
J gene: TRBJ2-7

CDR3 protein: CASSSGVGTNEQYF
V gene: TRBV5-1
J gene: TRBJ2-7

CDR3 protein: CSARDDGEGYEQYF
V gene: TRBV20-1
J gene: TRBJ2-7

CDR3 protein: CASSLDRGNDYGYTF
V gene: TRBV7-8
J gene: TRBJ1-2

CDR3 protein: CASSPRGTSGGGNEQFF
V gene: TRBV7-3
J gene: TRBJ2-1

CDR3 protein: CAMAATGNYGYTF
V gene: TRBV10-3
J gene: TRBJ1-2

CDR3 protein: CASSPAGVGGEMFGYTF
V gene: TRBV18
J gene: TRBJ1-2

CDR3 protein: CASSLVEGQHTDTQYF
V gene: TRBV7-9
J gene: TRBJ2-3

CDR3 protein: CASSPDSYGYTF
V gene: TRBV27
J gene: TRBJ1-2

CDR3 protein: CATSDPTGIEAFF
V gene: TRBV27
J gene: TRBJ1-1

CDR3 protein: CASSPEGSNSPLHF
V gene: TRBV12-3/TRBV12-4
J gene: TRBJ1-6

CDR3 protein: CSASRLAGYNEQFF
V gene: TRBV20-1
J gene: TRBJ2-1

CDR3 protein: CASSEAKNTEAFF
V gene: TRBV2
J gene: TRBJ1-1

CDR3 protein: CASSPPSRQINIQYF
V gene: TRBV18
J gene: TRBJ2-4

CDR3 protein: CATKSGGLAKNIQYF
V gene: TRBV15
J gene: TRBJ2-4

CDR3 protein: CASSAQGSPLHF
V gene: TRBV5-1
J gene: TRBJ1-6

CDR3 protein: CASSSPSHYGYTF
V gene: TRBV7-9
J gene: TRBJ1-2

CDR3 protein: CASSRDGGNQPQHF
V gene: TRBV5-1
J gene: TRBJ1-5

CDR3 protein: CSARVDGSYEQYF
V gene: TRBV20-1
J gene: TRBJ2-7

CDR3 protein: CRADGGGGYGYTF
V gene: TRBV20-1
J gene: TRBJ1-2

CDR3 protein: CASSEGWGGSDQETQYF
V gene: TRBV6-1
J gene: TRBJ2-5

CDR3 protein: CASRRYPSGGHEQFF
V gene: TRBV12-3/TRBV12-4
J gene: .

CDR3 protein: CASSPSRDSYSEKLFF
V gene: TRBV11-2
J gene: TRBJ1-4

CDR3 protein: CASSQEKGYQPQHF
V gene: TRBV4-1
J gene: TRBJ1-5

CDR3 protein: CATSDRGTGRPGELFF
V gene: TRBV24-1
J gene: TRBJ2-2

CDR3 protein: CASSRRRLAGGTGPGELFF
V gene: TRBV3-1
J gene: TRBJ2-2

CDR3 protein: CASSPGTQETQYF
V gene: TRBV3-1
J gene: TRBJ2-5

CDR3 protein: CASSNSGGRGDTQYF
V gene: TRBV5-1
J gene: TRBJ2-3

CDR3 protein: CASSFRLAGPYEQYF
V gene: TRBV5-1
J gene: TRBJ2-7

CDR3 protein: CASGSDTEAFF
V gene: TRBV12-3/TRBV12-4
J gene: TRBJ1-1

CDR3 protein: CASTLTGGREKLFF
V gene: TRBV12-3/TRBV12-4
J gene: TRBJ1-4

CDR3 protein: CSARTYRSGQGAYEQYF
V gene: TRBV20-1
J gene: TRBJ2-7

CDR3 protein: CASSQHGGRSTIYF
V gene: TRBV3-1
J gene: TRBJ1-3

CDR3 protein: CASNAGDMNTEAFF
V gene: TRBV5-1
J gene: TRBJ1-1

CDR3 protein: CSASVNVATDTQYF
V gene: TRBV20-1
J gene: TRBJ2-3

CDR3 protein: CASSRTSGGAVAQYF
V gene: TRBV7-2
J gene: TRBJ2-3

CDR3 protein: CASSPSVWPDTQYF
V gene: TRBV4-1
J gene: TRBJ2-3

CDR3 protein: CASSLEGGAEQYF
V gene: TRBV7-2
J gene: TRBJ2-7

CDR3 protein: CAISEGQAISYEQYF
V gene: TRBV10-3
J gene: TRBJ2-7

CDR3 protein: CASSTGTFDRPNEQFF
V gene: TRBV6-2/TRBV6-3
J gene: TRBJ2-1

CDR3 protein: CASTRRGTDTQYF
V gene: TRBV6-2/TRBV6-3
J gene: TRBJ2-3

CDR3 protein: CSAWGQEADTQYF
V gene: TRBV20-1
J gene: TRBJ2-3

CDR3 protein: CASSESGTSGHTGELFF
V gene: TRBV2
J gene: TRBJ2-2

CDR3 protein: CASSEMGGYSYNEQFF
V gene: TRBV6-1
J gene: TRBJ2-1

CDR3 protein: CATSKDRGRTEAFF
V gene: TRBV15
J gene: TRBJ1-1

CDR3 protein: CSAGGGSGNTIYF
V gene: TRBV20-1
J gene: TRBJ1-3

CDR3 protein: CASSYLSGTGGETQYF
V gene: TRBV6-5
J gene: TRBJ2-5

CDR3 protein: CASSFGQAINEKLFF
V gene: TRBV5-1
J gene: TRBJ1-4